This TCR beta chain was retrieved from a study of blood T cell repertoires in COVID-19. About the research overall: Researchers got acute and convalescent COVID-19 samples from the United States, Italy and Spain. PBMCs, B-cell-depleted T cells, or T cells were the source of the cDNA or gDNA that made up the material.

With 5 bases clipped from V and 7 bases from J, the junction kept 8 bases outside the gene matches. The CDR3 runs 14 residues. The germline gives CDR1 MNHNY, CDR2 SVGAGI (reference sequence). In the original processing: Estimates of nucleated cell counts were drawn from the amplification of reference gene primers. Profiled with immunoSEQ multiplex PCR; TCRdb holds only in-frame clones, not every one. V and J calls and clone size come straight from that table; D and trimming were deduced from the DNA. This repertoire shows about 170,000 clones, 74% found once; its top ten account for around 2.9%. The sequenced material came from peripheral blood. The receptor was derived from a woman older than 75 with acute or convalescent COVID-19. V and J are TRBV6-6 and TRBJ2-1; 7 nucleotides agree with TRBD2. The CDR3 DNA is TGTGCCAGCAGTGTGGGAGGGGTCTCGAATGAGCAGTTCTTC. As protein: CASSVGGVSNEQFF.